The clone carrying this T cell receptor beta chain was picked up many times. What it binds is unknown. The data derive from a study of T cells after yellow fever vaccination. About the study: SMART-Seq v4 Ultra Low Input prepared libraries from low-cell fractions.

The V gene's germline CDR1 is LNHDA and CDR2 SQIVND (reference sequence). The CDR3 is made up of 15 amino acids. V lost 8 bases to trimming and J lost 2 bases; unmatched junction nucleotides: 8. General study points: Clonotypes shared by both compartments, CD4 and CD8, made up a small share. The study re-detected most primary-vaccination clones after the booster (approximately 96% CD4, approximately 87% CD8).

Template-switching 5'RACE yielded the TCR cDNA; a universal primer site and UMIs were added in the process. TCRdb re-derived calls from the 5' RACE reads in MiXCR, one entry per CDR3 protein. The sample holds 320,000 or so distinct CDR3 sequences, about 8.3% seen once. The rearrangement links TRBV19 to TRBJ1-5; 8 positions match TRBD1. Sequenced here: PBMCs, sampled around 45 days after the first yellow fever vaccination. The TCR was taken from a man aged 18-30 years who received the YFV17D yellow fever vaccine. CDR3: CASAPGGVRNQPQHF. CDR3 DNA: TGTGCCAGTGCCCCAGGGGGCGTTCGCAATCAGCCCCAGCATTTT.